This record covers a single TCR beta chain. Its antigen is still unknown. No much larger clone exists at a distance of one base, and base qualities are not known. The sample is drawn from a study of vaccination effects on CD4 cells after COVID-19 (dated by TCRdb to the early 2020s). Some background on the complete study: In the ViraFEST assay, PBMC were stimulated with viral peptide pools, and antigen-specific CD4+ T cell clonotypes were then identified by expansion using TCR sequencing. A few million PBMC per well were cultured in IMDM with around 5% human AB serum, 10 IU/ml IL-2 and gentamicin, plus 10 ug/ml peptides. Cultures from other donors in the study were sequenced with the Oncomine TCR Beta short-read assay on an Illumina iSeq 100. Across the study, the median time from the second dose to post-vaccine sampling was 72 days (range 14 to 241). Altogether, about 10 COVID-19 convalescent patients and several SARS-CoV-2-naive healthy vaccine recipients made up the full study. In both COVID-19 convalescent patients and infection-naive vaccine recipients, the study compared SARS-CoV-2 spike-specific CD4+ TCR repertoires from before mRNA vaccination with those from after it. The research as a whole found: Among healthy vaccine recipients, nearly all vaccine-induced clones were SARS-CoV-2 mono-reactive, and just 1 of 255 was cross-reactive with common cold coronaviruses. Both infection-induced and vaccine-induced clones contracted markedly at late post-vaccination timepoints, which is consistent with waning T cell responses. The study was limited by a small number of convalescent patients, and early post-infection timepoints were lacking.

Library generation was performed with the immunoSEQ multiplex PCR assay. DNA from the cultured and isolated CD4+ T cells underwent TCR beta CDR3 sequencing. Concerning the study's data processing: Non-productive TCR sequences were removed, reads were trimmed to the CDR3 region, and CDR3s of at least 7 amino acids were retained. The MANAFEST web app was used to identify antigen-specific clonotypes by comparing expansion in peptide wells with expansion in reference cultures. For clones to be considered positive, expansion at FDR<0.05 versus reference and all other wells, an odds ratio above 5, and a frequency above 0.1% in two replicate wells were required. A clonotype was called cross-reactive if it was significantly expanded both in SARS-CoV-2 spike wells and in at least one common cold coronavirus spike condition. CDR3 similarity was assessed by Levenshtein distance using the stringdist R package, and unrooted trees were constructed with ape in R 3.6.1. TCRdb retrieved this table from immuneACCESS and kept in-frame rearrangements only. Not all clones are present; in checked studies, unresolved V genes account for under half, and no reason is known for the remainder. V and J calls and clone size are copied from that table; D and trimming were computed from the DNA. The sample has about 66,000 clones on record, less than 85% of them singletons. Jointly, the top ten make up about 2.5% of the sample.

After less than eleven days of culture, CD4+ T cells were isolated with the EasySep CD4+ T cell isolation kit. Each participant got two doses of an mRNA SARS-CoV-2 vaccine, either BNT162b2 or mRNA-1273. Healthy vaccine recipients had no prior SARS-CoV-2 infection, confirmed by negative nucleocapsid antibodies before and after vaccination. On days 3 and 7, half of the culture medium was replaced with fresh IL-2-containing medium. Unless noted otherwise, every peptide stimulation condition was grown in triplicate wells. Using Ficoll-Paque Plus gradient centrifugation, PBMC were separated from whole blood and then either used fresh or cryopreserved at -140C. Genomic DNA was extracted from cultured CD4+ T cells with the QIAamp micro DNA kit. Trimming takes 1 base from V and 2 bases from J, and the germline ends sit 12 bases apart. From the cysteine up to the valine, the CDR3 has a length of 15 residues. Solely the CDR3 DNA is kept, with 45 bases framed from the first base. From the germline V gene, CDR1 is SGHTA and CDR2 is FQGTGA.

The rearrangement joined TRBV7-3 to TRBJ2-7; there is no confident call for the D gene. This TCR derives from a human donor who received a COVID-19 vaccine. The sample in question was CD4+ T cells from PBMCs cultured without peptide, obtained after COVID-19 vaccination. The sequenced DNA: TGTGCCAGCAGCTTAAGGCGTCCTCATCCCTACGAGCAGTACGTC. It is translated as CASSLRRPHPYEQYV.